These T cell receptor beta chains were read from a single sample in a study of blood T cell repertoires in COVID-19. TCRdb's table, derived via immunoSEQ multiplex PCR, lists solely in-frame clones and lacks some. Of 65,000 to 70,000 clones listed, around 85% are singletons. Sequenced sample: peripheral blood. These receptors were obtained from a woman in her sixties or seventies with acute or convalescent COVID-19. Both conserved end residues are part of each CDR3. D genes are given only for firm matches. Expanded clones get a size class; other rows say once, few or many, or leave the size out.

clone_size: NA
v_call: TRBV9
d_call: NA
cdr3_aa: CASSAGDHRDTSGNTIYF

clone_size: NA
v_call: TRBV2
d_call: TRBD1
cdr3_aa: CAQRLDRAYRNTIYF

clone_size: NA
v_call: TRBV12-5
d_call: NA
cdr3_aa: CASGLTPRAGFGTEAFF

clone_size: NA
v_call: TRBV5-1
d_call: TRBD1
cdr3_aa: CASSLADRGYSYEQYF

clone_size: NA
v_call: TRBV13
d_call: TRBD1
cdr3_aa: CASSQDRGRRGELFF

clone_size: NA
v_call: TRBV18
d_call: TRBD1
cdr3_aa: CASSPSGQAGYTF

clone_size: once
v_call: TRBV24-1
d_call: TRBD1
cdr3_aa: CATMDRGRLCYEQYF

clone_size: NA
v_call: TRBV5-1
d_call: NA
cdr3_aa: CASSALTGRNTEAFF

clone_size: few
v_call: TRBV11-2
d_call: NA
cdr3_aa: CASSLRGDRYTF

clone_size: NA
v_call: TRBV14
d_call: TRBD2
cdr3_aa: CASSQSGRQGGFYEQYF

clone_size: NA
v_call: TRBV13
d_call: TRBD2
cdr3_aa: CASSSTGLAGGPARLFF

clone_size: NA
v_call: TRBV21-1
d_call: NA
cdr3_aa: CASRRLAGGTPRYNEQFF

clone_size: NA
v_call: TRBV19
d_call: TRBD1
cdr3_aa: CASSRDRGNTEAFF

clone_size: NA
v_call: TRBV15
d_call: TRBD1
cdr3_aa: CATSRDRGQGRETQYF

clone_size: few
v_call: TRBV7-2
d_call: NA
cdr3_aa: CASSLSFVETQYF

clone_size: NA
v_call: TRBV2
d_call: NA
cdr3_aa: CASRSFHYGYTF

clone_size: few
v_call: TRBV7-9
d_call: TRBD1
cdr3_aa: CASSLGTGVTGELFF

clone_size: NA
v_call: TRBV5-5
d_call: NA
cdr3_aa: CASRTMARTNTGELFF

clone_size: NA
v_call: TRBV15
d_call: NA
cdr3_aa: CATSSRTTGDGYTF

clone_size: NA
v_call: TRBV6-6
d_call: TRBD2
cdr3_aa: CASSPPRRGAGYDTQYF

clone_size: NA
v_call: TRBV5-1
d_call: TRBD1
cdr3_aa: CASSLGDRGQSRSPLHF

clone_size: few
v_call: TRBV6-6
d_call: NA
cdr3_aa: CASNQGDNREKLFF

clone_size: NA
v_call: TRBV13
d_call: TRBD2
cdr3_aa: CASSFLTSGGFTDTQYF

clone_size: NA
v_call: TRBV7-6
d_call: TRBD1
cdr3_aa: CASSALRDRGHEQYF

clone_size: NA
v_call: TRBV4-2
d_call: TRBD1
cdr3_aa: CASSQVSQGEDGYTF

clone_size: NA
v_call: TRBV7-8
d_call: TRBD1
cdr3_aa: CASSLAADRGKYGYTF

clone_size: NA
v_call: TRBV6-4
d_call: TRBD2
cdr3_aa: CASSDSASGPSTDTQYF

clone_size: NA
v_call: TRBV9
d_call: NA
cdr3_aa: CASSVDHSSYEQYF

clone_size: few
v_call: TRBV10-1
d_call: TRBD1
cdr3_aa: CASSEILRDRVGLGGYTF

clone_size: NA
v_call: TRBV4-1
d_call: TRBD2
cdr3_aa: CASSHGTSGRAVVETQYF

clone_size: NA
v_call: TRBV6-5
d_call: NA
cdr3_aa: CASRQGLSGNTIYF

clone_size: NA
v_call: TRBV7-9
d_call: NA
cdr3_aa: CALGGKNSGANVLTF

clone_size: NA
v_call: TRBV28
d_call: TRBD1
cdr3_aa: CASSTGGLGTEAFF

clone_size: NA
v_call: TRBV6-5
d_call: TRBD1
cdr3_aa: CASRPTGFGTEAFF

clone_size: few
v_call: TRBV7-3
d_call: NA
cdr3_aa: CASSFGPGEGYTF

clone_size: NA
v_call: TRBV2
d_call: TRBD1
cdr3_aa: CASRRDSTSEAFF

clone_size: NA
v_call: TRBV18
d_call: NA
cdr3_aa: CASSPSRGNTEAFF

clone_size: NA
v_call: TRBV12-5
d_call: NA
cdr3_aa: CASMGWATGELFF

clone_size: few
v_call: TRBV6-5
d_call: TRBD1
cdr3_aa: CASDGQGRETQYF

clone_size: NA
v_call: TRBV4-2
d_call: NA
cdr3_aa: CASSQDKLQRFEPLHF

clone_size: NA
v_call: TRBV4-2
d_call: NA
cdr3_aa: CASSQDLGVQPQHF

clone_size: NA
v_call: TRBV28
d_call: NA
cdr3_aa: CASSPQGVVVGNTIYF

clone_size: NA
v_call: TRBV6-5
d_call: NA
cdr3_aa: CASSSSDSSEQFF

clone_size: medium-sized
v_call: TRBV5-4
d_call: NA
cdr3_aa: CASSSRDMGYGYTF

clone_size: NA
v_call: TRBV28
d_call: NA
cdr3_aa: CASKTPSGTQISYTF

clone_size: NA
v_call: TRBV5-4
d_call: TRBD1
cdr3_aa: CASSLPGQGAVGELFF

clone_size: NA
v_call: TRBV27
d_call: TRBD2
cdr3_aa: CASSHLSGRASGVGELFF

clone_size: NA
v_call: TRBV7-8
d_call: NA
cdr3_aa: CASSLGWVARTFF

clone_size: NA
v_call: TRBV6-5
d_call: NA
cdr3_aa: CASRGMSRAYEKLFF

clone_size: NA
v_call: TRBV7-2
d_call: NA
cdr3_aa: CASTFGGGLGSNYGYTF

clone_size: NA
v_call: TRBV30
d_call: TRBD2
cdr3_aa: CAWRASGLAGIVGELFF

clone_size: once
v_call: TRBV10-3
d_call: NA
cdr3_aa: CAISESKGAEQFF

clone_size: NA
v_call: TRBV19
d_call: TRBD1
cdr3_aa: CASSGQGWAEAFF

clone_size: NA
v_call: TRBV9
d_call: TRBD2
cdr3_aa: CASSPRGLAASTDTQYF